These 10 T cell receptor beta chains were sequenced from one sample in a study of blood T cells in healthy people across ages. A J-beta primer mix and a sample-barcoded 5' primer were used in a second PCR of about 7 to 11 cycles. In TCRdb, the 5' RACE reads were re-called with MiXCR into one record per CDR3 protein. Of about 1.4 million distinct CDR3 sequences listed, almost 60% are singletons. The material sequenced was blood. Every receptor here comes from a man younger than 30 in good health.

Only a few counts were recorded for this clonotype. V usage is TRBV10-3 and J usage is TRBJ2-5; D is undetermined. The DNA end is more similar to TRBJ2-7, so the J call may be wrong. Germline assignment: CDR1 ENHRY and CDR2 SYGVKD. The CDR3 runs to 16 residues. CDR3 in DNA: TGTGCCATCAGTGATTTCGGACCGCGTCTGGACTACGAGCAGTACTTC. Encoded protein: CAISDFGPRLDYEQYF.

The chain combines TRBV21-1 with TRBJ1-4. TRBV21-1 corresponds to a pseudogene. CDR3 length: 12 residues. Here the CDR3 reads CASPTAQRKLFF. CDR3 sequence (DNA): TGTGCCAGCCCCACAGCCCAGCGGAAACTGTTTTTT.

The CDR3 DNA follows: TGCAGCGTGGGACAGGATGGGGACACCGGGGAGCTGTTTTTT. Translating gives CSVGQDGDTGELFF. The chain recombines TRBV29-1 with TRBJ2-2; 8 bases agree with TRBD1. Germline V gene sequence: CDR1 SQVTM, CDR2 ANQGSEA. Losses at the gene ends were 6 bases for V and 3 bases for J; bases not matched to a gene: 6. This CDR3 is 14 amino acids long.

V gene TRBV7-9 combines with J gene TRBJ2-5; 7 bases align to TRBD2. CDR3 length equals 15 residues. Looked up from germline, CDR1 is SEHNR and CDR2 is FQNEAQ (reference sequence). The V segment lost 5 bases and the J segment 2 bases; nucleotides outside the gene matches: 8. This chain's CDR3 is CASSPISGTQETQYF. The CDR3 DNA reads as TGTGCCAGCAGCCCTATAAGCGGGACTCAAGAGACCCAGTACTTC.

The V and J genes are TRBV6-4 and TRBJ2-2; no clear D gene. Germline loops: CDR1 MRHNA, CDR2 SNTAGT. The CDR3 has 14 residues. The germline V and J ends were trimmed by 5 bases and 1 base, with 8 bases remaining between them. The CDR3 is CASSRAENTGELFF. DNA of the CDR3: TGTGCCAGCAGTCGGGCCGAGAACACCGGGGAGCTGTTTTTT.

The CDR3 bases are TGTGCCATCAGTGGGGACAGGGTCGGGACCGGGGAGCTGTTTTTT. It translates to CAISGDRVGTGELFF. This rearrangement joins TRBV10-3 to TRBJ2-2; 9 bases are a match to TRBD1. This CDR3 has 15 residues. Germline assignment: CDR1 ENHRY and CDR2 SYGVKD. V was clipped by 4 bases and J by 5 bases; unmatched bases: 5.

This chain connects TRBV4-1 to TRBJ1-1; TRBD1 is a possible D gene (6 bases). Germline V lookup: CDR1 MGHRA, CDR2 YSYEKL. The CDR3 runs 14 residues. V was clipped by 0 bases and J by 6 bases, with 11 bases between them. The CDR3 sequence is CASSQERGGSEAFF. The CDR3, as DNA: TGCGCCAGCAGCCAAGAGAGGGGGGGATCTGAAGCTTTCTTT.

This clonotype was counted a few times. This chain links TRBV5-1 with TRBJ2-1; 10 bases are shared with TRBD2. This CDR3 has 17 residues. V shed 3 bases, J shed 7 bases, and the junction held 13 bases outside the gene matches. The V gene's germline CDR1 is SGHRS and CDR2 YFSETQ. CDR3 DNA: TGCGCCAGCAGCTCCATGGGCAAAGCGGGAGGGCCGAATGAGCAGTTCTTC. It yields the protein CASSSMGKAGGPNEQFF.

As for this clonotype: The junction differs from germline at one of its ends, possibly a read error. The V call is TRBV20-1, the J call TRBJ1-4; no clear D. The CDR3 totals 20 residues. Germline V gives CDR1 DFQATT, CDR2 SNEGSKA (reference sequence). Written as DNA, the CDR3 is TGCAGCGCTAGAGATCTTCAGCGTCCCTCAGTTACCGATTTAAATGAAAAACTGTTTTTT. Its protein is CSARDLQRPSVTDLNEKLFF.

The chain couples TRBV29-1 to TRBJ1-2, with unresolved D. CDR1 is SQVTM, CDR2 ANQGSEA, per germline. The CDR3 is 10 amino acids. V lost 4 bases to trimming and J lost 8 bases, with 8 bases between them. This CDR3 is CSVGREGYTF. The CDR3 DNA reads TGCAGCGTTGGACGGGAGGGCTACACCTTC.